The 29 T cell receptor beta chains given below trace back to one sample, sequenced in a study of human thymus T cells. Resections removed during corrective heart surgery provided the thymus tissue used. Clones were read by immunoSEQ multiplex PCR, and TCRdb kept only the in-frame ones, dropping some. The table lists around 120,000 clones, around 94% of them singletons. The sequenced sample consisted of thymus tissue. The receptor set was obtained from a boy less than two years old with a congenital heart defect but otherwise immunologically healthy.

The chain links TRBV29-1 to TRBJ1-1; D might be TRBD1 (5 bases). Germline lookup yields CDR1 SQVTM and CDR2 ANQGSEA. The CDR3 spans 18 residues. Trimming pared 0 bases from V and 3 bases from J, leaving 23 bases between. The CDR3 is CSVEDCGGADPKDTEAFF. CDR3 DNA: TGCAGCGTTGAAGATTGTGGGGGTGCCGACCCTAAGGACACTGAAGCTTTCTTT.

The chain has TRBV5-1 and TRBJ1-1, with 7 bases matching TRBD1. The trim removed 7 bases at V and 4 bases at J, leaving 13 bases unmatched. CDR1 and CDR2 from the germline V gene are SGHRS and YFSETQ. The CDR3 totals 15 residues. CDR3 sequence: CASAKTVRGSTEAFF. The CDR3 coding sequence is TGCGCCAGCGCAAAAACCGTCAGGGGGAGCACTGAAGCTTTCTTT.

This clone has just one count. J is TRBJ2-7 and V is TRBV28, with 8 bases lining up with TRBD2. J was trimmed by 3 bases and V by 6 bases; bases with no gene match: 10. The germline V gene encodes CDR1 MDHEN and CDR2 SYDVKM. The CDR3 has 15 amino acids. The CDR3 is CASRVGLGTDYEQYF. The DNA of the CDR3 is TGTGCCAGCAGAGTGGGACTAGGGACCGACTACGAGCAGTACTTC. Full variable domain (remainder filled in from reference TRBV28 and TRBJ2-7): DVKVTQSSRYLVKRTGEKVFLECVQDMDHENMFWYRQDPGLGLRLIYFSYDVKMKEKGDIPEGYSVSREKKERFSLILESASTNQTSMYLCASRVGLGTDYEQYFGPGTRLTVT.

The chain has TRBV4-1 and TRBJ1-1; 7 bases are a match to TRBD1. The junction had 6 bases not matched to a gene; V was cut back by 4 bases and J by 4 bases. The germline gives CDR1 MGHRA, CDR2 YSYEKL. The CDR3 runs 14 residues. The CDR3 reads CASSPSDRATEAFF. The CDR3, as DNA: TGCGCCAGCAGCCCAAGCGACAGGGCCACTGAAGCTTTCTTT.

The chain joins TRBV29-1 to TRBJ2-3, with a weak D call TRBD2 (6 bases). Germline lookup yields CDR1 SQVTM and CDR2 ANQGSEA. V lost 1 base, J lost 1 base, and 9 bases lay in between. CDR3 length equals 14 residues. This chain's CDR3 is CSVEAREGTDTQYF. In DNA, the CDR3 is TGCAGCGTTGAAGCCAGGGAGGGCACAGATACGCAGTATTTT.

The chain is built from TRBV27 and TRBJ2-5; D is undetermined. Germline V CDR1 and CDR2: MNHEY, SMNVEV (reference sequence). The CDR3 extends over 14 amino acids. Trimming took 0 bases from V and 2 from J, leaving 7 bases between them. The CDR3 DNA reads as TGTGCCAGCAGTTTATCGGTGGGTCAAGAGACCCAGTACTTC. Translation: CASSLSVGQETQYF.

This chain connects TRBV5-6 to TRBJ2-5, with 9 bases fitting TRBD1. The CDR3 runs to 17 residues. CDR1 and CDR2 (germline): SGHDT, YYEEEE. With 1 base clipped from V and 4 bases from J, the junction kept 11 bases outside the gene matches. The CDR3 loop reads CASSLPMYRGRIETQYF. The CDR3 DNA reads as TGTGCCAGCAGCTTGCCTATGTACAGGGGGCGCATAGAGACCCAGTACTTC. The complete variable domain, with remaining parts taken from reference TRBV5-6 and TRBJ2-5, reads DAGVTQSPTHLIKTRGQQVTLRCSPKSGHDTVSWYQQALGQGPQFIFQYYEEEERQRGNFPDRFSGHQFPNYSSELNVNALLLGDSALYLCASSLPMYRGRIETQYFGPGTRLLVL.

The chain recombines TRBV27 with TRBJ2-3, with 8 bases lining up with TRBD1. J lost 3 bases, V lost 6 bases, and 11 bases had no gene match. Germline V lookup: CDR1 MNHEY, CDR2 SMNVEV (reference sequence). This CDR3 is 16 amino acids long. CDR3 DNA sequence: TGTGCCAGCAGCTCCTCAGGGGGCGCCCTTACAGATACGCAGTATTTT. This gives the protein CASSSSGGALTDTQYF.

The V and J genes are TRBV29-1 and TRBJ1-3; D perhaps matches TRBD1 (5 bases). V was shortened by 4 bases and J by 3 bases, with 16 bases between the two germline ends. The CDR3 totals 15 residues. Germline-derived CDR1 and CDR2 are SQVTM and ANQGSEA. The CDR3 region is CSVGAREVYGNTIYF. The CDR3 DNA follows: TGCAGCGTTGGGGCCAGGGAGGTATATGGAAACACCATATATTTT.

In regard to this clone: A junction end diverges from the germline sequence, so it may reflect a read error. J is TRBJ2-1 and V is TRBV13; D is undetermined. This CDR3 region has 16 residues. Per the germline V gene, CDR1 is PRHDT and CDR2 is FYEKMQ (reference sequence). CDR3 nucleotides: TGTGCCAGCAGCGTAGGACGACACCCCTCCTACAATGAGCAGTTCTTC. This codes for CASSVGRHPSYNEQFF.

Of note for this clone: A read error may account for a junction end that differs from germline. This chain links TRBV10-1 with TRBJ1-2; D unresolved. The CDR3 spans 15 residues. Germline assignment: CDR1 WNHNN and CDR2 SYGVQD (reference sequence). CDR3 region: CASSESKNPPYSYTF. Here the CDR3 DNA reads TGCGCCAGCAGTGAGTCGAAGAATCCCCCCTATAGCTACACCTTC.

The chain has TRBV27 and TRBJ1-1; D is uncertain. There are 10 residues in the CDR3. With 7 bases removed from V and 7 bases from J, the gap between germline ends came to 7 bases. The germline V gene encodes CDR1 MNHEY and CDR2 SMNVEV (reference sequence). CDR3 region: CASTSNEAFF. The CDR3 bases are TGTGCCAGCACCTCCAATGAAGCTTTCTTT.

The chain is built from TRBV5-6 and TRBJ2-3, with TRBD2 identical over 10 bases. Per the germline V gene, CDR1 is SGHDT and CDR2 is YYEEEE. The CDR3 totals 18 residues. Trimming removed 1 base from V and 2 bases from J; junction bases left unmatched: 10. CDR3 region: CASSLRASGGAFTDTQYF. In DNA form, the CDR3 reads TGTGCCAGCAGCTTGAGGGCTAGCGGGGGCGCCTTCACAGATACGCAGTATTTT.

This sequence joins TRBV11-1 and TRBJ2-3, with D possibly being TRBD2 (6 bases). Trimming shortened V by 5 bases and J by 2 bases, and 17 bases separated the two germline ends. The CDR3 is 16 amino acids. Per the germline V gene, CDR1 is SGHAT and CDR2 is FQDESV (reference sequence). As DNA, the CDR3 is TGTGCCAGCAGCGCCCGTCAAGGGGAGGTCACAGATACGCAGTATTTT. Its protein product is CASSARQGEVTDTQYF. The full variable domain, rest sourced from reference TRBV11-1 and TRBJ2-3, is EAEVAQSPRYKITEKSQAVAFWCDPISGHATLYWYRQILGQGPELLVQFQDESVVDDSQLPKDRFSAERLKGVDSTLKIQPAELGDSAMYLCASSARQGEVTDTQYFGPGTRLTVL.

The chain is built from TRBV4-3 and TRBJ2-5; TRBD2 agrees at 11 bases. This CDR3 spans 15 amino acids. The V gene end was trimmed by 3 bases and the J gene end by 5 bases; junction bases not matched to a gene: 5. Germline CDR1 reads LGHNA; CDR2 reads YSLEER. The CDR3 region has the DNA TGCGCCAGCAGCCACAACCGACTAGCGGGGGAGACCCAGTACTTC. It is translated as CASSHNRLAGETQYF.

The CDR3: CASSEALMDRGYNYGYTF. CDR3 DNA: TGTGCCAGCAGTGAAGCGCTCATGGACAGGGGGTACAACTATGGCTACACCTTC. This chain uses TRBV6-1 with TRBJ1-2; 10 positions match TRBD1. From germline, CDR1 is MNHNS and CDR2 SASEGT. V was pared by 0 bases and J by 2 bases, with 9 bases of the junction left unmatched. The CDR3 is 18 residues long.

This chain links TRBV30 with TRBJ2-2; 10 nucleotides match TRBD2. Germline V gene data show CDR1 as GTSNPN and CDR2 as SVGIG (reference sequence). The CDR3 runs to 17 residues. J gave up 3 bases and V 0 bases, and 7 bases lay outside the gene matches. The DNA of the CDR3 is TGTGCCTGGAGTGTGAGCTCTAGCGGGGGTCACACCGGGGAGCTGTTTTTT. Amino acid sequence: CAWSVSSSGGHTGELFF.

This sequence joins TRBV5-6 and TRBJ2-4; weak D call: TRBD2 (6 bases). Germline V lookup: CDR1 SGHDT, CDR2 YYEEEE. The CDR3 spans 13 residues. V lost 1 base to trimming and J lost 7 bases, with 9 bases between them. CDR3 in amino acids: CASSLRGRNIQYF. The CDR3, as DNA: TGTGCCAGCAGCTTGCGGGGGAGGAACATTCAGTACTTC.

The chain is built from TRBV2 and TRBJ1-2; the match to TRBD1 covers 7 bases. Germline assignment: CDR1 SNHLY and CDR2 FYNNEI. The CDR3 sequence is 14 residues long. Losses at the gene ends were 8 bases for V and 3 bases for J; bases not matched to a gene: 9. DNA of the CDR3: TGTGCCAGCGTCCCGGACAGGCTCGACTATGGCTACACCTTC. It yields the protein CASVPDRLDYGYTF.

The gene calls are TRBV11-2 and TRBJ1-2, with unresolved D. Germline V gives CDR1 SGHAT, CDR2 FQNNGV. The CDR3 has 13 residues. The V end lost 3 bases, the J end lost 5 bases, and 10 bases lay between the germline ends. The CDR3 coding sequence is TGTGCCAGCAGCTTCGACATTTCTTATGGCTACACCTTC. This translates into CASSFDISYGYTF.

This sequence joins TRBV6-6 and TRBJ1-6, with 7 bases that match TRBD1. This CDR3 has 15 amino acids. Germline V gene lookup returns CDR1 MNHNY and CDR2 SVGAGI (reference sequence). The J segment lost 5 bases and the V segment lost 4 bases, leaving 5 bases of the junction unmatched. CDR3 nucleotide sequence: TGTGCCAGCAGTTTGGGACAGAATGATAATTCACCCCTCCACTTT. Translated: CASSLGQNDNSPLHF.

The V gene is TRBV29-1, the J gene TRBJ2-7, with 7 bases fitting TRBD2. This CDR3 region has 15 residues. With 4 bases clipped from V and 7 bases from J, the junction kept 16 bases outside the gene matches. Germline CDR1 is SQVTM and CDR2 is ANQGSEA. CDR3 in DNA: TGCAGCGTTGTAACTAGCGCTAGGGGTCTCGCGGAGCAGTACTTC. It translates to CSVVTSARGLAEQYF.

This clone was seen once. The chain employs TRBV6-5 and TRBJ1-2; no firm D call. With 2 bases removed from V and 4 bases from J, the gap between germline ends came to 8 bases. The CDR3 consists of 13 residues. In germline, CDR1 is MNHEY, CDR2 SVGAGI. The CDR3 reads CASSYHRFYGYTF. The CDR3 DNA is TGTGCCAGCAGTTACCACAGATTCTATGGCTACACCTTC.

The V and J genes are TRBV19 and TRBJ2-7, with D possibly being TRBD2 (5 bases). CDR3 length: 16 amino acids. Germline V gene lookup returns CDR1 LNHDA and CDR2 SQIVND (reference sequence). V was cut by 5 bases and J by 0 bases, with 17 bases left in between. The CDR3 coding sequence is TGTGCCAGTAGTTCCGTCCCGGACTTCCCCTCCTACGAGCAGTACTTC. This encodes CASSSVPDFPSYEQYF.

The V gene is TRBV6-5, the J gene TRBJ1-2, with D maybe TRBD1 (5 bases). V was shortened by 2 bases and J by 4 bases, with 14 bases between the two germline ends. CDR1 is MNHEY and CDR2 is SVGAGI in the germline V gene. This CDR3 spans 15 amino acids. In nucleotides, the CDR3 is TGTGCCAGCAGTTACAAGGTGACGGGGGGCTATGGCTACACCTTC. Translated: CASSYKVTGGYGYTF.

J is TRBJ2-5 and V is TRBV7-6; tentative D call: TRBD2 (5 bases). This CDR3 is 16 amino acids long. The germline V and J ends were trimmed by 6 bases and 3 bases, with 20 bases remaining between them. CDR1 and CDR2 (germline): SGHVS, FNYEAQ. The CDR3 nucleotides read TGTGCCAGCAGTCATCCCGCCGAGGTGGAGGAAGAGACCCAGTACTTC. As protein: CASSHPAEVEEETQYF.

The chain links TRBV2 to TRBJ1-3; D might be TRBD1 (6 bases). There are 15 residues in the CDR3. Germline assignment: CDR1 SNHLY and CDR2 FYNNEI. V was shortened by 6 bases and J by 2 bases, with 14 bases between the two germline ends. The DNA for the CDR3 is TGTGCCAGCAGCAAGGGGGGGGCTGCTGGAAACACCATATATTTT. It codes for CASSKGGAAGNTIYF.

The gene calls are TRBV4-2 and TRBJ2-3, with 9 bases aligning to TRBD2. Germline V gene data show CDR1 as LGHNA and CDR2 as YNFKEQ. Trimming cost V 0 bases and J 2 bases; bases outside gene matches: 6. The CDR3 extends over 17 amino acids. For the CDR3, the DNA is TGTGCCAGCAGCCAAGAACCTAGCGGGGATTTCACAGATACGCAGTATTTT. It codes for CASSQEPSGDFTDTQYF.

This chain uses TRBV2 with TRBJ1-2; 11 nucleotides align to TRBD1. Germline V CDR1 and CDR2: SNHLY, FYNNEI. The CDR3 sequence is 15 residues long. The V gene end was trimmed by 5 bases and the J gene end by 4 bases; junction bases not matched to a gene: 6. Here the CDR3 DNA reads TGTGCCAGCAGTAGGGACAGGGGGGGACCCTATGGCTACACCTTC. The encoded protein is CASSRDRGGPYGYTF.